This T cell receptor (beta chain) is drawn from a study of Ad26.COV2.S vaccination and SARS-CoV-2 variants. Whole-study results and caveats: Substantial post-vaccination breadth of spike-specific CD8+ and CD4+ T cell responses was reported. Vaccinees and placebo recipients showed similar non-spike TCR breadth.

Sequenced by immunoSEQ multiplex PCR; TCRdb stores in-frame clones only, minus some. Counted here are about 680,000 clones, 89% occurring once; the ten biggest clones make up nearly 1.5%. Treatment specified: over 15 received Ad26.COV2.S at low or high dose, single or two shots; about 5 received placebo; per-sample allocation not given. Sampling took place 63 days after the first vaccine or placebo injection. Vaccination used an Ad26 vector expressing Wuhan-strain SARS-CoV-2 spike. Trimming cost V 5 bases and J 1 base; bases outside gene matches: 3. Per germline, CDR1 MNHEY and CDR2 SMNVEV (reference sequence). The CDR3 runs to 15 residues. As to this clone: The antigen is unknown.

This receptor was obtained from a person aged 18-60 years who received the Ad26.COV2.S COVID-19 vaccine or a placebo. The specimen comprised peripheral blood, sampled in a trial of Ad26.COV2.S vaccine versus placebo. The J gene is TRBJ1-3, the V gene TRBV27, with TRBD1 matching over 9 bases. In nucleotides, the CDR3 is TGTGCCAGCAGTCCGGGGACAGGGTCTGGAAACACCATATATTTT. This codes for CASSPGTGSGNTIYF.